This TCR beta chain was documented in a study of blood T cell repertoires in COVID-19. Overall study context: Donors in the United States, Italy and Spain gave samples during acute or convalescent COVID-19. PBMCs, B-cell-depleted T cells, or T cells provided the cDNA or gDNA that made up the material.

Under the authors' procedure: Using reference gene primer amplification, nucleated cell counts were estimated. This table comes from immunoSEQ multiplex PCR, and its TCRdb copy is limited to in-frame clones, with some not included. For V, J and clone size, that table is used; D and trimming come from the DNA. Here the sample spans about 110,000 clones, 88% being singletons. Trimming took 3 bases from V and 4 from J; bases not matched to a gene: 3. Germline values: CDR1 MGHRA, CDR2 YSYEKL. The CDR3 totals 14 residues. The TCR sequence derives from a human donor in a cohort sampled during active COVID-19. The sample taken for sequencing was peripheral blood. The chain joins TRBV4-1 to TRBJ1-2; 9 nucleotides line up with TRBD1. The CDR3 DNA reads as TGCGCCAGCAGCCACAGGGGACAGGGCTATGGCTACACCTTC. Translated, it gives CASSHRGQGYGYTF.